The text below deals with one T cell receptor (beta chain). The junction does not match germline at one end; this may be a read error. Three rounds of nested PCR, following a modified ARM-PCR protocol, produced the TCRbeta library. TCRdb redid the calling of the multiplex PCR reads with MiXCR, one entry per CDR3 protein. The sample shows about 76,000 distinct CDR3 sequences, around 65% of them seen only once. Germline V gene sequence: CDR1 SGHRS, CDR2 YFSETQ. This CDR3 has 14 residues. These data come from a study of tumor and adjacent non-tumor tissue in lung cancer. No cell sorting was done before RNA was extracted from the tissue.

The TCR comes from a woman in her 70s with non-small cell lung cancer. Sequencing was performed on lung tumor tissue. V gene TRBV5-1 combines with J gene TRBJ2-5; TRBD1 aligns across 8 bases. The CDR3 coding sequence is TGCACCAGCAGCGGATCGGACAGGGAGGAGACCCAATACTTC. Its protein is CTSSGSDREETQYF.